This T cell receptor (beta chain) came from a study of shared clonotypes between healthy human individuals (dated by TCRdb to the early 2020s). Study-level background: Two women and a few men aged 18 to 49 years were included in the cohort. For each donor, CD4 naive and CD4 memory were each run on three plates, CD8 naive on two plates, and CD8 memory on one plate. To estimate repertoire size and how much clonotypes are shared between individuals, the study performed deep sequencing of blood TCR repertoires from roughly five healthy adults. Different laboratories and diverse techniques were used to prepare libraries and sequence TCR repertoires, to increase sequencing depth and limit assay-specific biases. Per donor, leukapheresis produced somewhere between about 0.85 and 10 billion PBMCs.

TCR CDR3 regions were amplified from genomic DNA by multiplex PCR using the deep immunoSEQ assay. Extracted genomic DNA from each cell subset was distributed evenly across all wells of several immunoSEQ 96-well plates, and each plate was treated as a replicate. For sorted subsets, each replicate PCR was loaded with roughly 200 ng genomic DNA, equivalent to 32,000 or so T cell genomes. Purified libraries were measured with a Qubit 3.0 fluorometer, size-checked on a Bioanalyzer 2100, and measured again with the KAPA Library Quantification kit. Every immunoSEQ 96-well plate was sequenced on a dedicated single-read 150-cycle Illumina NextSeq 550 flow cell. Concerning the study's data processing: Because only junctional sequences without quality scores were contained in the immunoSEQ output, filtering matching that applied to full-length reads could not be performed. Sequences were annotated with PyIR, a Python wrapper for IgBLAST v1.9, using IMGT germline references to assign V/J genes and CDR3. Any read was removed if the V/J assignment was weak (E-value above 1e-6), the CDR3 was missing, or the read contained stop codons, out-of-frame junctions, or ambiguous translated residues. V3J clonotypes were defined as sequences sharing an identical inferred V gene, J gene, and CDR3 amino acid sequence. Percentage overlap between repertoires was calculated by dividing the number of shared unique clonotypes by the size of the smaller repertoire. RTK rarefaction, the Chao1 estimator, and Recon v2.1 estimates of unobserved clonotypes were used to assess repertoire richness. For all TCRbeta clonotypes obtained by the gDNA method from a handful of donors, generation probabilities were computed with OLGA. TCRdb retrieved this table from immuneACCESS and kept in-frame rearrangements only. Not all clones are present; in checked studies, unresolved V genes account for under half, and no reason is known for the remainder. That table gives V, J and clone size, and the DNA gave D and trimming. This sample is represented by hundreds of thousands of clones; 96% of them were singletons. Jointly, the top ten make up 0.25% to 0.35% of the sample.

Donors were healthy HIV-negative adults with no recently reported acute infections or vaccinations. Every donor was a Caucasian adult living in Nashville, Tennessee, USA. CD8 memory samples combined magnetically selected CD45RO+ cells with CCR7-negative CD45RA+ effector memory (TemRA) cells. After blood collection by leukapheresis, PBMCs were isolated using Ficoll-Histopaque density gradient centrifugation and then cryopreserved in the vapor phase of liquid nitrogen. Analytical flow cytometry was used to check the purity and quantity of each magnetically sorted T cell population. From each sorted fraction, genomic DNA was isolated and quantified by UV absorbance on a Nanodrop 2000c. In regard to this clone: Its cognate antigen has yet to be identified. No base quality information exists; no much larger clone differs at one position.

Paper-wide results and their limitations: Clonotypes shared by all four sorted-subset donors showed higher generation probabilities than non-shared clonotypes. Sampling was restricted to blood, and TCR repertoires in tissue are likely to differ from TCR repertoires in blood. Naive subsets generally had larger estimated clonotype richness than memory subsets. Because the study included only a small number of donors, the genetic and exposure-history diversity represented was limited. Pairwise subsampling indicated that sequencing depth was expected to affect the degree of clonotype sharing among donors. Even with the large sequencing depth, rarefaction of the sorted-subset datasets indicated that sequencing was incomplete. Roughly 5.2% of naive CD4, 3.5% of naive CD8, approximately 2% of memory CD4, and about 0.4% of memory CD8 clonotypes were shared across a few donors.

Sequencing was done on a sample of memory CD8+ T cells sorted from blood. Read against the paper, the sample's cell subset or site label means: CD45RO+ cells pooled with CCR7-negative TemRA cells. The TCR was taken from a man younger than 45 in good health.

The CDR3 corresponds to CASSFLDRVYEQYF. In nucleotide form, the sequence is TGTGCCAGCAGTTTTTTGGACAGGGTCTACGAGCAGTACTTC. The sequence is built from TRBV28 and TRBJ2-7; TRBD1 aligns with 8 central bases. From V the trimming removes 3 bases and from J it removes 3 bases, while the gene matches leave 4 bases of the junction unaccounted for. The germline V gene specifies MDHEN as CDR1 and SYDVKM as CDR2. Measured from the cysteine to the phenylalanine, the CDR3 is 14 residues long. Only CDR3 DNA remains: 42 bases, in frame from the first base.